These 11 T cell receptor beta chains originate from one sample sequenced in a study of spatial heterogeneity in lung cancer. Study-wide findings and caveats: Tumor mutation count correlated with how many alpha and beta TCRs expanded intratumorally.

Which antigens these TCRs recognize remains unknown. In TCRdb, the 5' RACE reads were re-called with MiXCR into one record per CDR3 protein. The sample lists roughly 10,000 distinct CDR3 sequences, 12% occurring once. The sample's time point: sample taken at primary tumor resection. The sample was lung tumor tissue, taken at surgery. The receptor source for this set is a female donor with early-stage non-small cell lung cancer.

This clonotype was picked up many times. The genes are TRBV28 and TRBJ1-2; 9 nucleotides agree with TRBD1. V trimming: 11 bases; J trimming: 4 bases; junction bases outside the gene matches: 5. Germline V gene lookup returns CDR1 MDHEN and CDR2 SYDVKM. The CDR3 runs 12 residues. CDR3 bases: TGTGCCGCGTGGACAGGGGCCTATGGCTACACCTTC. Encoded protein: CAAWTGAYGYTF.

The sample holds a few counts of this clonotype. The CDR3 DNA reads TGTGCCAGCAGCCCGAGATGGGGGTCCGACGAGCAGTACTTC. This encodes CASSPRWGSDEQYF. The genes are TRBV3-1 and TRBJ2-7; D may match TRBD1 or TRBD2 (5 bases each). CDR3 length: 14 amino acids. Germline V CDR1 and CDR2: LGHDT, YNNKEL (reference sequence). The V and J ends lost 4 bases and 5 bases respectively, with 15 bases between them.

In its sample, this clonotype was seen many times. The chain has TRBV7-9 and TRBJ1-5, with unresolved D. CDR1 and CDR2 (germline): SEHNR, FQNEAQ (reference sequence). The germline V and J ends were trimmed by 1 base and 0 bases, with 7 bases remaining between them. The CDR3 covers 15 residues. CDR3 residues: CASSLGGYSNQPQHF. CDR3 nucleotides: TGTGCCAGCAGCTTAGGGGGATATAGCAATCAGCCCCAGCATTTT. The full variable domain, completed using reference TRBV7-9 and TRBJ1-5, is DTGVSQNPRHKITKRGQNVTFRCDPISEHNRLYWYRQTLGQGPEFLTYFQNEAQLEKSRLLSDRFSAERPKGSFSTLEIQRTEQGDSAMYLCASSLGGYSNQPQHFGDGTRLSIL.

This clonotype was observed many times. The rearrangement links TRBV12-3 or TRBV12-4 to TRBJ2-1, with 8 positions matching TRBD2. This CDR3 spans 15 amino acids. Trimming took 5 bases from V and 8 from J; bases not matched to a gene: 11. CDR3: CASSAPGTRGDEQFF. In nucleotides, the CDR3 is TGTGCCAGCAGTGCACCCGGGACTAGAGGGGATGAGCAGTTCTTC.

By frequency in the sample, this clonotype is medium-sized (0.01 to 0.1%). The rearrangement links TRBV12-3 or TRBV12-4 to TRBJ2-3; 11 bases fit TRBD2. The V and J ends lost 6 bases and 5 bases, in that order; junction bases with no gene match: 10. This CDR3 is built from 16 residues. CDR3 sequence (DNA): TGTGCCAGCAGCTTATACCTAGCGGGAGGAGGAGATACGCAGTATTTT. It translates to CASSLYLAGGGDTQYF.

In its sample, this clonotype ranks as medium-sized. The chain combines TRBV20-1 with TRBJ1-5, with D possibly matching TRBD1 (5 bases). Trimming left V 1 base short and J 7 bases short, with 5 bases between. Per the germline V gene, CDR1 is DFQATT and CDR2 is SNEGSKA (reference sequence). The CDR3 contains 11 residues. In DNA, the CDR3 is TGCAGTGCTAGAGGGGGCCAGCCCCAGCATTTT. It is translated as CSARGGQPQHF.

In this sample, this clonotype turned up a few times. V is TRBV6-5 and J is TRBJ1-2; 8 bases agree with TRBD1. The CDR3 is 12 amino acids. The germline CDR1 and CDR2 sequences are MNHEY and SVGAGI. V lost 8 bases to trimming and J lost 8 bases; unmatched junction nucleotides: 7. The CDR3 DNA follows: TGTGCCAGCGGACGACAGGGGCGCGGCTACACCTTC. This gives the protein CASGRQGRGYTF.

Sample share makes this clonotype medium-sized. The V gene is TRBV5-1, the J gene TRBJ2-3, with D uncertain. V lost 0 bases and J lost 5, with 10 bases in between. This CDR3 spans 14 amino acids. Looked up from germline, CDR1 is SGHRS and CDR2 is YFSETQ. The CDR3 DNA follows: TGCGCCAGCAGCTTGGTGGTGGGGATAGATACGCAGTATTTT. As protein: CASSLVVGIDTQYF. Supplemented by reference TRBV5-1 and TRBJ2-3, the full variable domain reads KAGVTQTPRYLIKTRGQQVTLSCSPISGHRSVSWYQQTPGQGLQFLFEYFSETQRNKGNFPGRFSGRQFSNSRSEMNVSTLELGDSALYLCASSLVVGIDTQYFGPGTRLTVL.

This clonotype was seen many times. This sequence joins TRBV12-3 or TRBV12-4 and TRBJ2-2; possibly TRBD1 for D (5 bases). CDR3 length: 16 residues. Trimming removed 6 bases at V and 1 base at J, with 15 bases between. CDR3 region: CASRGDSFKNTGELFF. The CDR3 nucleotides read TGTGCCAGCAGGGGTGACAGTTTCAAGAACACCGGGGAGCTGTTTTTT.

This clonotype has ten or more counts. J is TRBJ1-2 and V is TRBV28, with 9 positions matching TRBD1. This CDR3 has 14 amino acids. V lost 4 bases and J lost 3; bases outside the gene matches: 3. CDR1 and CDR2 from the germline V gene are MDHEN and SYDVKM. In DNA, the CDR3 is TGTGCCAGCAGTTGGGGGGACAGGGACTATGGCTACACCTTC. It translates to CASSWGDRDYGYTF.

This clonotype was observed at least ten times. The chain has TRBV5-4 and TRBJ2-7, with D possibly TRBD1 on 6 matching bases. The V end was cut by 2 bases, the J end by 0 bases, with 9 bases between. The CDR3 extends over 14 amino acids. Per the germline V gene, CDR1 is SGHNT and CDR2 is YYREEE (reference sequence). The chain's CDR3 is CASSLLDSSYEQYF. Written as DNA, the CDR3 is TGTGCCAGCAGCTTATTGGACAGCTCCTACGAGCAGTACTTC.